This T cell receptor (beta chain) stems from a study of shared T cell receptors in the human thymus. Trimming at V came to 5 bases and at J to 0 bases, leaving 6 bases not matched to a gene. CDR1 and CDR2 (germline): SGHAT, FQNNGV. This CDR3 comprises 16 residues. TCRdb's copy holds only in-frame clones and misses some; the assay was immunoSEQ multiplex PCR. Of 600,000 to 900,000 clones listed, 80% to 90% are singletons. These sequences were also reported in another study, on human thymus T cells.

Sequences were obtained from thymocytes. This receptor was identified in a girl less than two years old with a congenital heart defect. V gene TRBV11-2 combines with J gene TRBJ2-2; TRBD1 matches at 7 bases. The CDR3: CASSPLGQSNTGELFF. In DNA form, the CDR3 reads TGTGCCAGCAGCCCTCTGGGACAGTCGAACACCGGGGAGCTGTTTTTT.